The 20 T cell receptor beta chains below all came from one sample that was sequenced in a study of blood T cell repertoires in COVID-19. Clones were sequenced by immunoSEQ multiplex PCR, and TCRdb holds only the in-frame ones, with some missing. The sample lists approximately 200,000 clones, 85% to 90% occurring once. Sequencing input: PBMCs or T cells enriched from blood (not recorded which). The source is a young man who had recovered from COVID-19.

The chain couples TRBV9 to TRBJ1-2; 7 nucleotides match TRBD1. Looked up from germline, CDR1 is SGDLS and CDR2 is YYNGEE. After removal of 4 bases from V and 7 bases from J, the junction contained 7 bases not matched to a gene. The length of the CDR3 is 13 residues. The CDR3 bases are TGTGCCAGCAGCAAAGACAGGGAATGTGGCTACACCTTC. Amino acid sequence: CASSKDRECGYTF.

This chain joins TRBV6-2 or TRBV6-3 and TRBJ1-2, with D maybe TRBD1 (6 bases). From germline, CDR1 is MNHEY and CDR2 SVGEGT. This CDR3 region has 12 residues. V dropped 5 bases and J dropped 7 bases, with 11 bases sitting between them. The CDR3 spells CASSPQGSGYTF. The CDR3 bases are TGTGCCAGCAGTCCCCAGGGGAGTGGCTACACCTTC.

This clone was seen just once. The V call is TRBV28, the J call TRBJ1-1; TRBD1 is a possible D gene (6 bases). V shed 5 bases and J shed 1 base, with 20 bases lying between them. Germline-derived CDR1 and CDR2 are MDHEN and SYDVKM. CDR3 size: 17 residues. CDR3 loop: CASSRLYRDQGNTEAFF. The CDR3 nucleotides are TGTGCCAGCAGTCGACTGTACAGGGATCAAGGGAACACTGAAGCTTTCTTT.

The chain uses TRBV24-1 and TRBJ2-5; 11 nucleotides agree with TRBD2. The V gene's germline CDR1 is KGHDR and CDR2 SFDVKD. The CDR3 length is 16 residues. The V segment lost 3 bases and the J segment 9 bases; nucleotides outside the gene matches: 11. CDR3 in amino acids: CATSDPGTSGRGAQYF. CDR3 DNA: TGTGCCACCAGTGATCCCGGGACTAGCGGACGTGGGGCCCAGTACTTC.

The CDR3 protein is CASSVFSSIEFF. The CDR3 DNA follows: TGTGCCAGCAGCGTATTTTCGTCCATAGAGTTCTTC. V usage is TRBV11-2 and J usage is TRBJ2-1; D unclear. The CDR3 runs to 12 residues. Germline-derived CDR1 and CDR2 are SGHAT and FQNNGV. V lost 5 bases and J 14 bases, leaving 16 bases between the germline ends.

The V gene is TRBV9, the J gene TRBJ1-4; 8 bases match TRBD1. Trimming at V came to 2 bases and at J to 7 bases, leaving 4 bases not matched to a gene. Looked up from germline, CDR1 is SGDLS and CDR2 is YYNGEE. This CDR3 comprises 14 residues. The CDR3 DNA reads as TGTGCCAGCAGCGTCGGACAGGGTAGTGAAAAACTGTTTTTT. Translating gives CASSVGQGSEKLFF.

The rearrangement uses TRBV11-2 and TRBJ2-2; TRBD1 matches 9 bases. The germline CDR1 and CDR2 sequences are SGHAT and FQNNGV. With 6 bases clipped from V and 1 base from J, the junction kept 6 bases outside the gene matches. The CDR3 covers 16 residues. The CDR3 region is CASSHPDRGNTGELFF. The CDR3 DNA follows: TGTGCCAGCAGTCACCCGGACAGGGGGAACACCGGGGAGCTGTTTTTT.

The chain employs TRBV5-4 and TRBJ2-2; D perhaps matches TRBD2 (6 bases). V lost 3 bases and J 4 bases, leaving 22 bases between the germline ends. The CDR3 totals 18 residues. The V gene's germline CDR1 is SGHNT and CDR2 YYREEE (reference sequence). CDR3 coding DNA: TGTGCCAGCAGCTGGAATGAATCCCCGGGAGAGGTCACCGGGGAGCTGTTTTTT. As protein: CASSWNESPGEVTGELFF.

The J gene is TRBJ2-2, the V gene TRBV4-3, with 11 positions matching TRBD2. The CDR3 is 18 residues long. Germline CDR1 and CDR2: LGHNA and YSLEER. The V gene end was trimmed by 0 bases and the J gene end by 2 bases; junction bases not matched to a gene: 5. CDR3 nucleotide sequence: TGCGCCAGCAGCCAAGAGACTAGCGGGGATTTTAACACCGGGGAGCTGTTTTTT. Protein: CASSQETSGDFNTGELFF.

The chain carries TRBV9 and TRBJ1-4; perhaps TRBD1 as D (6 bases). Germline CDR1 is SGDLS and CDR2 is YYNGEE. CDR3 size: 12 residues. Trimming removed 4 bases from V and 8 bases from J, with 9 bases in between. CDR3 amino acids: CASSRDREKLFF. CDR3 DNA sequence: TGTGCCAGCAGCCGCGACAGGGAAAAACTGTTTTTT.

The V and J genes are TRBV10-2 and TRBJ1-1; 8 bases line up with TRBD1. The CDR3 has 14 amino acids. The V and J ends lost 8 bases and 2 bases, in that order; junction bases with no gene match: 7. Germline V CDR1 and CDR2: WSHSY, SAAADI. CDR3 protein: CASGQGPRNTEAFF. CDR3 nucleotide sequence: TGCGCCAGCGGACAGGGCCCACGAAACACTGAAGCTTTCTTT.

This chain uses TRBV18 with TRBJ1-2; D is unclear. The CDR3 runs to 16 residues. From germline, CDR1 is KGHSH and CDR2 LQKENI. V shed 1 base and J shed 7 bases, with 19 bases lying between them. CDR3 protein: CASSPLSGLPTAGYTF. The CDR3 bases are TGTGCCAGCTCACCACTTTCTGGTCTACCTACCGCTGGCTACACCTTC. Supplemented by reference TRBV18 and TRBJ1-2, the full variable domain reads NAGVMQNPRHLVRRRGQEARLRCSPMKGHSHVYWYRQLPEEGLKFMVYLQKENIIDESGMPKERFSAEFPKEGPSILRIQQVVRGDSAAYFCASSPLSGLPTAGYTFGSGTRLTVV.

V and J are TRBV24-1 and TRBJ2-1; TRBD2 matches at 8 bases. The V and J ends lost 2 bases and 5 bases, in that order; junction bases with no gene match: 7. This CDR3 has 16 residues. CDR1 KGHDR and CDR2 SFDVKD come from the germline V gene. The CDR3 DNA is TGTGCCACCAGTGATTACGGAGCGGGAGTCGACAATGAGCAGTTCTTC. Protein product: CATSDYGAGVDNEQFF.

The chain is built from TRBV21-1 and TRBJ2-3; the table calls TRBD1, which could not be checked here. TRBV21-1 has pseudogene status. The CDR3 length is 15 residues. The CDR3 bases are TGTGCCAGCAGCCGGCAGGGGGTCCTTACAGATACGCAGTATTTT. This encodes CASSRQGVLTDTQYF.

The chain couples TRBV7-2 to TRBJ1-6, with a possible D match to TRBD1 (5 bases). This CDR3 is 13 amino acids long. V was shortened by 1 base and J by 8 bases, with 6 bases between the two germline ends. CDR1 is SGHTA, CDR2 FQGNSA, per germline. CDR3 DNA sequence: TGTGCCAGCAGCTTAGAGGGGTATTCACCCCTCCACTTT. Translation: CASSLEGYSPLHF.

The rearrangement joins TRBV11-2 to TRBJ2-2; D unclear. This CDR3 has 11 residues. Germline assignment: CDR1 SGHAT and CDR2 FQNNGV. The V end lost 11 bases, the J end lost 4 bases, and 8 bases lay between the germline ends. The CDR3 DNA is TGTGCCGTCACGGGCACCGGGGAGCTGTTTTTT. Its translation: CAVTGTGELFF.

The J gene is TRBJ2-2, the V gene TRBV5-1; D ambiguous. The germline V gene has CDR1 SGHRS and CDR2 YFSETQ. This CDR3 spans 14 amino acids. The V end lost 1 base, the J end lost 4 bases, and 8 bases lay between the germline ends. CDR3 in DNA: TGCGCCAGCAGCTTGTCATACAGCACCGGGGAGCTGTTTTTT. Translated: CASSLSYSTGELFF.

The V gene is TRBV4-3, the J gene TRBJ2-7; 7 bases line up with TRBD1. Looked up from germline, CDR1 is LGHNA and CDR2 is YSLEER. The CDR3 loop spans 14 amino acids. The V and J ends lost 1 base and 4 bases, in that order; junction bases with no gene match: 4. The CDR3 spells CASSQGDSNYEQYF. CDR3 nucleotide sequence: TGCGCCAGCAGCCAAGGGGACAGCAATTACGAGCAGTACTTC.

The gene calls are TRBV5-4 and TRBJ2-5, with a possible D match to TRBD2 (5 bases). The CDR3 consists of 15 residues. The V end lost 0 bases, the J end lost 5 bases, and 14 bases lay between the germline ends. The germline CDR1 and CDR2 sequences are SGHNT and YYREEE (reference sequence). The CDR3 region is CASSLASGTRETQYF. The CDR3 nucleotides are TGTGCCAGCAGCTTGGCCTCGGGAACTAGGGAGACCCAGTACTTC. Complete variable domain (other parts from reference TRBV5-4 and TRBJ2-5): ETGVTQSPTHLIKTRGQQVTLRCSSQSGHNTVSWYQQALGQGPQFIFQYYREEENGRGNFPPRFSGLQFPNYSSELNVNALELDDSALYLCASSLASGTRETQYFGPGTRLLVL.

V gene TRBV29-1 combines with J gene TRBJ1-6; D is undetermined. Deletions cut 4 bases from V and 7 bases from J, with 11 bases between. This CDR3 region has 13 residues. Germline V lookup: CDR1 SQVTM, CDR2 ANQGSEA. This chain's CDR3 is CSVGENGNSPLHF. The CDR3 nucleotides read TGCAGCGTTGGAGAGAATGGCAATTCACCCCTCCACTTT.